Given below is one T cell receptor beta chain in context. The antigen remains unidentified. At collection, donors were nominally healthy, but unrecorded immune exposures were probable. The sample belongs to a study of cytomegalovirus exposure and HLA in healthy donors. Amplification used 60 Vbeta primers and 13 Jbeta primers. Repertoires were generated with immunoSEQ multiplex PCR, while TCRdb's copy carries only in-frame clones and drops some. The sample lists roughly 110,000 clones, about 80% seen once, with 6.5% to 8.5% in the top ten. Broader study findings: It was reported that the classifier diagnosed cytomegalovirus status with high specificity and sensitivity in both the original and validation cohorts. Previously analyzed data showed that most TCR beta V segments were productive at a frequency of about 87% or about 30%.

The TCR originated in a man aged 30-40 years in good health and CMV-seronegative. Sequencing was performed on PBMCs.

In DNA form, the CDR3 reads TGCGCCAGCAGCTTGCAAACAAAACAAGAGACCCAGTACTTC. It is translated as CASSLQTKQETQYF. The gene calls are TRBV5-1 and TRBJ2-5; no clear D. This CDR3 contains 14 residues. Trimming removed 1 base at V and 2 bases at J, with 9 bases between. Germline loops: CDR1 SGHRS, CDR2 YFSETQ.